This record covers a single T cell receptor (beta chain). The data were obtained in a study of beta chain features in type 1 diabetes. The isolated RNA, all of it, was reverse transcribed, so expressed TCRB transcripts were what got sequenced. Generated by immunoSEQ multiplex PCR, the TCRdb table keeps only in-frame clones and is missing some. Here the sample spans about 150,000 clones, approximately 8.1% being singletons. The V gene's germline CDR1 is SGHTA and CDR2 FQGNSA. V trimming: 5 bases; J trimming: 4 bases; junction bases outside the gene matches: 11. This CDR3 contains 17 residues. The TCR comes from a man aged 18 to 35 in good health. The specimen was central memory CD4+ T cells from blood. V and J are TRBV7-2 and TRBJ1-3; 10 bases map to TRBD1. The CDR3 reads CASSENPTGGAGNTIYF. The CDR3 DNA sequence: TGTGCCAGCAGCGAGAACCCGACAGGGGGCGCGGGAAACACCATATATTTT. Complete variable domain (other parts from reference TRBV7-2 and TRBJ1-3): GAGVSQSPSNKVTEKGKDVELRCDPISGHTALYWYRQSLGQGLEFLIYFQGNSAPDKSGLPSDRFSAERTGGSVSTLTIQRTQQEDSAVYLCASSENPTGGAGNTIYFGEGSWLTVV.